This paragraph reports one TCR beta chain. As yet, its antigen is unknown. The CDR3 extends over 14 amino acids. V was pared by 4 bases and J by 0 bases, with 10 bases between. Germline V lookup: CDR1 SGHDN, CDR2 FVKESK. This record belongs to a study of neoadjuvant nivolumab and ipilimumab in lung cancer. Study details: Nivolumab 3 mg/kg was given days 1, 15 and 29, plus ipilimumab 1 mg/kg day 1 in combination.

Repertoires were generated with immunoSEQ multiplex PCR, while TCRdb's copy carries only in-frame clones and drops some. Among roughly 6,900 clones listed, about 89% were seen once. Regarding the study as a whole: Resected tumors had greater TCR richness and clonality than uninvolved lung. Only two of four nivolumab-treated tumors gained richness and clonality by surgery. Only a single major-pathologic-response sample was available for clonality analysis.

The source material was tumor tissue, sampled after neoadjuvant nivolumab, alone or with ipilimumab, at or shortly before surgery. The receptor's source is an adult with non-small cell lung cancer. Some clones in this sample may be carry-over from other donors' samples. The chain has TRBV14 and TRBJ2-7; the D call may be TRBD1 or TRBD2 (5 bases each). The CDR3, as DNA: TGTGCCAGCAGCCGGGACCTTTCCTCCTACGAGCAGTACTTC. Protein sequence: CASSRDLSSYEQYF.